The next 22 T cell receptor beta chains were all read from a single sample in a study of blood T cell repertoires in COVID-19. Sequenced by immunoSEQ multiplex PCR; TCRdb stores in-frame clones only, minus some. The sample has a few hundred thousand clones, about 87% seen once. The material sequenced was peripheral blood. The receptors here all came from a man aged 18 to 29 with COVID-19, enrolled during active disease.

J is TRBJ1-3 and V is TRBV6-6; D not resolved. Trimming took 6 bases from V and 3 from J, leaving 6 bases between them. There are 12 residues in the CDR3. Germline V CDR1 and CDR2: MNHNY, SVGAGI (reference sequence). The CDR3 nucleotides are TGTGCCAGCAGCCCACATGGAAACACCATATATTTT. Amino acid sequence: CASSPHGNTIYF.

V gene TRBV2 combines with J gene TRBJ2-2; D may be TRBD1 (6 bases). The CDR3 length is 15 residues. Germline lookup yields CDR1 SNHLY and CDR2 FYNNEI. V lost 6 bases and J 6 bases, leaving 17 bases between the germline ends. CDR3 residues: CASRQGWSSPGELFF. The CDR3 DNA reads TGTGCCAGCAGGCAGGGGTGGTCCAGTCCCGGGGAGCTGTTTTTT.

The chain uses TRBV2 and TRBJ1-4, with TRBD1 matching over 7 bases. The CDR3 spans 14 residues. CDR1 and CDR2 (germline): SNHLY, FYNNEI. Trimming at V came to 5 bases and at J to 5 bases, leaving 5 bases not matched to a gene. This CDR3 is CASSYDRANEKLFF. The CDR3, as DNA: TGTGCCAGCAGTTATGACAGGGCGAATGAAAAACTGTTTTTT.

The chain combines TRBV5-1 with TRBJ2-2; possibly TRBD2 for D (5 bases). V was cut by 0 bases and J by 9 bases, with 9 bases left in between. This CDR3 comprises 13 residues. From germline, CDR1 is SGHRS and CDR2 YFSETQ. The CDR3: CASSLDSGRELFF. The DNA for the CDR3 is TGCGCCAGCAGCTTGGACAGCGGCCGGGAGCTGTTTTTT.

This chain connects TRBV20-1 to TRBJ2-1; no clear D gene. V was clipped by 3 bases and J by 8 bases, with 5 bases between them. CDR1 DFQATT and CDR2 SNEGSKA come from the germline V gene (reference sequence). CDR3 length equals 10 residues. The CDR3 region is CSARFDEQFF. CDR3 nucleotide sequence: TGCAGTGCTAGGTTCGATGAGCAGTTCTTC.

The rearrangement joins TRBV28 to TRBJ2-7; 11 nucleotides agree with TRBD1. Germline CDR1 and CDR2: MDHEN and SYDVKM. This CDR3 region has 15 residues. The junction had 4 bases not matched to a gene; V was cut back by 3 bases and J by 3 bases. CDR3 residues: CASSLGQGVHYEQYF. The CDR3 DNA follows: TGTGCCAGCAGTTTGGGACAGGGGGTTCACTACGAGCAGTACTTC.

The chain employs TRBV7-9 and TRBJ1-4; 7 bases fit TRBD1. Losses at the gene ends were 4 bases for V and 5 bases for J; bases not matched to a gene: 4. This CDR3 has 14 amino acids. Germline V gives CDR1 SEHNR, CDR2 FQNEAQ (reference sequence). The CDR3: CASSSTTGNEKLFF. CDR3 sequence (DNA): TGTGCCAGCAGCTCCACGACAGGGAATGAAAAACTGTTTTTT.

This chain uses TRBV6-5 with TRBJ1-6; D is unclear. The CDR3 runs 15 residues. With 2 bases removed from V and 4 bases from J, the gap between germline ends came to 9 bases. The germline V gene has CDR1 MNHEY and CDR2 SVGAGI. In nucleotides, the CDR3 is TGTGCCAGCAGTTACGTACAGAATTATAATTCACCCCTCCACTTT. This sequence encodes CASSYVQNYNSPLHF.

The gene calls are TRBV29-1 and TRBJ2-1, with TRBD2 matching over 9 bases. CDR3 length: 15 residues. CDR1 is SQVTM and CDR2 is ANQGSEA in the germline V gene. The V and J ends lost 7 bases and 1 base, in that order; junction bases with no gene match: 8. The CDR3 DNA reads TGCAGCGCGGCGGGGGGGCTCGGGTCCTACAATGAGCAGTTCTTC. Translated, it gives CSAAGGLGSYNEQFF.

The CDR3 nucleotides read TGTGCCAGTCTCCGACAGACCCCCCGGGCAGACCAAGAGACCCAGTACTTC. The encoded protein is CASLRQTPRADQETQYF. The chain couples TRBV7-9 to TRBJ2-5; possibly TRBD1 for D (5 bases). V gave up 9 bases and J gave up 0 bases, with 23 bases separating them. From germline, CDR1 is SEHNR and CDR2 FQNEAQ (reference sequence). The CDR3 covers 17 residues.

This rearrangement joins TRBV6-5 to TRBJ2-7; tentative D call: TRBD1 (6 bases). Germline V CDR1 and CDR2: MNHEY, SVGAGI. V dropped 7 bases and J dropped 1 base, with 17 bases sitting between them. The CDR3 sequence is 15 residues long. CDR3 bases: TGTGCCAGCAATACGGGACATAGAGTTTCCTACGAGCAGTACTTC. This encodes CASNTGHRVSYEQYF.

This clone was recorded a few times. The chain joins TRBV12-5 to TRBJ1-4; 9 nucleotides match TRBD1. This CDR3 contains 22 residues. Germline CDR1 reads LGHNT; CDR2 reads FRNRAP. After removal of 0 bases from V and 0 bases from J, the junction contained 17 bases not matched to a gene. The CDR3, as DNA: TGTGCTAGTGGTTTGGTACGGGGGACAGGGATTGGGATACCAGCAACTAATGAAAAACTGTTTTTT. Amino acids: CASGLVRGTGIGIPATNEKLFF.

The V and J genes are TRBV6-5 and TRBJ1-1; TRBD1 matches at 11 bases. Looked up from germline, CDR1 is MNHEY and CDR2 is SVGAGI. The CDR3 spans 15 residues. The trim removed 7 bases at V and 4 bases at J, leaving 8 bases unmatched. CDR3 DNA sequence: TGTGCCAGCACCATAGGGACAGGGGGAGTCACTGAAGCTTTCTTT. Its translation is CASTIGTGGVTEAFF.

CDR3 nucleotide sequence: TGTGCCAGCAGTGAAGAATTAGCGGGAGGGCTCTGGCGGAATGAGCAGTTCTTC. It yields the protein CASSEELAGGLWRNEQFF. V is TRBV6-1 and J is TRBJ2-1; TRBD2 matches at 11 bases. V lost 1 base, J lost 7 bases, and 12 bases stayed unmatched. Germline values: CDR1 MNHNS, CDR2 SASEGT. This CDR3 contains 18 residues.

This clone has only one observation. CDR3 coding DNA: TGCGCCAGCAGCCAGCAATTCGGACGGGAACGTGAAAAACTGTTTTTT. Its translation is CASSQQFGREREKLFF. The rearrangement links TRBV4-1 to TRBJ1-4; D is unclear. Germline assignment: CDR1 MGHRA and CDR2 YSYEKL. The CDR3 loop spans 16 amino acids. Trimming pared 3 bases from V and 7 bases from J, leaving 18 bases between.

The rearrangement joins TRBV12-3 or TRBV12-4 to TRBJ1-5; TRBD1 is a possible D gene (5 bases). Trimming removed 7 bases at V and 5 bases at J, with 12 bases between. This CDR3 region has 13 residues. DNA of the CDR3: TGTGCCAGCAAACTCAGGGAGGATCAGCCCCAGCATTTT. It yields the protein CASKLREDQPQHF.

V is TRBV3-1 (or the pseudogene TRBV3-2) and J is TRBJ2-3; D might be TRBD1 (6 bases). The CDR3 contains 14 residues. The germline V gene encodes CDR1 LGHDT and CDR2 YNNKEL (reference sequence). V was shortened by 4 bases and J by 5 bases, with 13 bases between the two germline ends. The CDR3 DNA reads TGTGCCAGCAGCCTCAGGGGAGAGGGAGATACGCAGTATTTT. Translating gives CASSLRGEGDTQYF.

This sequence joins TRBV24-1 and TRBJ2-1; no clear D gene. Trimming left V 5 bases short and J 3 bases short, with 7 bases between. Germline CDR1 and CDR2: KGHDR and SFDVKD. CDR3 length: 13 amino acids. CDR3 in amino acids: CATSVAGYNEQFF. The DNA of the CDR3 is TGTGCCACCAGTGTGGCAGGCTACAATGAGCAGTTCTTC.

The rearrangement uses TRBV5-1 and TRBJ2-5, with 12 bases matching TRBD2. V was pared by 4 bases and J by 5 bases, with 6 bases of the junction left unmatched. The CDR3 is made up of 15 amino acids. Germline CDR1 reads SGHRS; CDR2 reads YFSETQ. CDR3 nucleotide sequence: TGCGCCAGCAGCCCGAAACTAGCGGGAGGCGAGACCCAGTACTTC. This sequence encodes CASSPKLAGGETQYF.

The chain combines TRBV11-3 with TRBJ1-4; 8 nucleotides agree with TRBD1. The trim removed 4 bases at V and 7 bases at J, leaving 8 bases unmatched. The CDR3 is 15 amino acids. Germline CDR1 is SGHNT and CDR2 is YENEEA. CDR3 region: CASSSGTGRGEKLFF. The CDR3 DNA reads as TGTGCCAGCAGCTCAGGGACAGGTCGTGGTGAAAAACTGTTTTTT.

The V call is TRBV18, the J call TRBJ2-1; possible D gene TRBD2, 6 bases. CDR1 is KGHSH, CDR2 LQKENI, per germline. V gave up 2 bases and J gave up 9 bases, with 23 bases separating them. This CDR3 contains 17 residues. The CDR3 spells CASSPSWGDLGVIEQFF. For the CDR3, the DNA is TGTGCCAGCTCACCATCTTGGGGGGACCTAGGGGTTATTGAGCAGTTCTTC.

The chain couples TRBV7-6 to TRBJ2-2, with 8 bases fitting TRBD2. This CDR3 spans 19 amino acids. With 5 bases clipped from V and 1 base from J, the junction kept 15 bases outside the gene matches. Germline V gene data show CDR1 as SGHVS and CDR2 as FNYEAQ. CDR3 in DNA: TGTGCCAGCAGCCCCTTACGCCGAGGACTAGCCGTGAACACCGGGGAGCTGTTTTTT. Translating gives CASSPLRRGLAVNTGELFF.